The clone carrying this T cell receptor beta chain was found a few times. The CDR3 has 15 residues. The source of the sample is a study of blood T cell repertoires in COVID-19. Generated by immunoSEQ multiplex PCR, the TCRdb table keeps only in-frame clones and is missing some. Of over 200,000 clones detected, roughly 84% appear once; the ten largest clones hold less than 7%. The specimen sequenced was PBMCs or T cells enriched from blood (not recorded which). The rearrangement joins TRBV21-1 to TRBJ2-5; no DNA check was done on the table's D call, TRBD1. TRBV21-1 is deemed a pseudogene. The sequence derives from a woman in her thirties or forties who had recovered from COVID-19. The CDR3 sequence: CASSNRQGGKVTQYF. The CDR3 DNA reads TGTGCCAGCAGCAACCGACAGGGGGGGAAAGTGACCCAGTACTTC.